The rows below give T cell receptor beta chains drawn from one sample of a study of T cell repertoires in cytomegalovirus infection. MiXCR, applied by TCRdb to the reads, yields one record per CDR3 protein. The table includes hundreds of thousands of distinct CDR3 sequences, about 24% detected once. Material for sequencing was CD8+ T cells from PBMCs. The receptors here all came from a human donor in good health (CMV status not recorded). Some clones in this sample may be carry-over from other donors' samples. Each CDR3 is given with its conserved first and last residue. D genes are given only for firm matches. Clone size, where shown, is once, few, many, or a class for clones that have expanded.

size: .
V: TRBV6-4
D: .
J: TRBJ1-3
CDR3: CASSEEPGNTIYF
DNA: TGTGCCAGCAGTGAGGAACCTGGAAACACCATATATTTT

size: .
V: TRBV2
D: .
J: TRBJ2-1
CDR3: CATSAVSGNYNEQFF
DNA: TGTGCCACCTCGGCAGTTAGCGGTAACTACAATGAGCAGTTCTTC

size: few
V: TRBV20-1
D: TRBD1
J: TRBJ2-6
CDR3: CSARVQRQGAEAGANVLTF
DNA: TGCAGTGCTAGAGTTCAGCGACAGGGGGCGGAGGCTGGGGCCAACGTCCTGACTTTC

size: once
V: TRBV19
D: .
J: TRBJ2-1
CDR3: CASRYRISSYNEQFF
DNA: TGTGCCAGTCGGTACAGGATAAGCTCCTACAATGAGCAGTTCTTC

size: .
V: TRBV5-6
D: .
J: TRBJ1-1
CDR3: CASSFGIPAEAFF
DNA: TGTGCCAGCAGCTTCGGGATTCCGGCTGAAGCTTTCTTT

size: many
V: TRBV10-3
D: TRBD1
J: TRBJ1-1
CDR3: CAISELGQGDTEAFF
DNA: TGTGCCATCAGTGAATTGGGACAGGGCGACACTGAAGCTTTCTTT

size: many
V: TRBV7-2
D: .
J: TRBJ1-5
CDR3: CASSLGPTVGNQPQHF
DNA: TGTGCCAGCAGCTTAGGACCCACGGTGGGCAATCAGCCCCAGCATTTT

size: .
V: TRBV20-1
D: .
J: TRBJ1-1
CDR3: CSAERGSTEAFF
DNA: TGCAGTGCTGAGAGGGGATCCACTGAAGCTTTCTTT

size: few
V: TRBV12-3/TRBV12-4
D: .
J: TRBJ1-2
CDR3: CASSPSGVYGYTF
DNA: TGTGCCAGCAGTCCTTCGGGGGTCTATGGCTACACCTTC

size: many
V: TRBV11-1
D: .
J: TRBJ2-1
CDR3: CASSYNRVPSYNEQFF
DNA: TGTGCCAGCAGCTATAACAGGGTACCGTCCTACAATGAGCAGTTCTTC

size: many
V: TRBV7-8
D: .
J: TRBJ2-5
CDR3: CASSLAQDPVGQPVETQYF
DNA: TGTGCCAGCAGCTTAGCCCAGGACCCGGTAGGCCAGCCCGTTGAGACCCAGTACTTC

size: few
V: TRBV6-5
D: .
J: TRBJ2-3
CDR3: CASSYTAGANTDTQYF
DNA: TGTGCCAGCAGTTACACCGCGGGGGCCAACACAGATACGCAGTATTTT

size: many
V: TRBV28
D: .
J: TRBJ2-1
CDR3: CASSLEPDEQFF
DNA: TGTGCCAGCAGTTTAGAGCCGGATGAGCAGTTCTTC

size: .
V: TRBV5-6
D: .
J: TRBJ2-4
CDR3: CASSRLGAQAENIQYF
DNA: TGTGCCAGCAGCCGCCTGGGCGCCCAAGCTGAAAACATTCAGTACTTC

size: few
V: TRBV20-1
D: TRBD2
J: TRBJ2-1
CDR3: CSARRRGNYNEQFF
DNA: TGCAGTGCTAGAAGGCGGGGGAACTACAATGAGCAGTTCTTC

size: few
V: TRBV2
D: .
J: TRBJ1-1
CDR3: CGVGLNTEAFF
DNA: TGTGGGGTTGGGTTGAACACTGAAGCTTTCTTT

size: few
V: TRBV10-1
D: TRBD1
J: TRBJ2-5
CDR3: CASSSNRGPQETQYF
DNA: TGCGCCAGCAGTTCGAACAGGGGGCCTCAAGAGACCCAGTACTTC

size: .
V: TRBV12-3/TRBV12-4
D: .
J: TRBJ2-6
CDR3: CASSLGGTHVSSGANVLTF
DNA: TGTGCCAGCAGTTTAGGGGGGACACACGTATCAAGTGGGGCCAACGTCCTGACTTTC

size: .
V: TRBV27
D: .
J: TRBJ1-2
CDR3: CASSLSPGQNYGYTF
DNA: TGTGCCAGCAGTTTATCACCCGGACAGAACTATGGCTACACCTTC

size: .
V: TRBV27
D: .
J: TRBJ2-2
CDR3: CASSGQTDTGELFF
DNA: TGTGCCAGCAGCGGACAGACAGACACCGGGGAGCTGTTTTTT

size: .
V: TRBV6-4
D: TRBD1
J: TRBJ1-2
CDR3: CASSAAGGWFNGYTF
DNA: TGTGCCAGCAGTGCTGCAGGGGGTTGGTTCAATGGCTACACCTTC

size: few
V: TRBV5-5
D: .
J: TRBJ1-5
CDR3: CASREDVSNQPQHF
DNA: TGTGCCAGCAGGGAGGACGTTAGCAATCAGCCCCAGCATTTT

size: few
V: TRBV20-1
D: TRBD1
J: TRBJ2-7
CDR3: CSAREDRGLEQYF
DNA: TGCAGTGCTAGAGAGGACAGGGGGCTTGAGCAGTACTTC

size: few
V: TRBV23-1
D: .
J: TRBJ1-5
CDR3: CASRLQKGCFSNQPQHF
DNA: TGCGCCAGCAGGCTACAGAAGGGGTGTTTCAGCAATCAGCCCCAGCATTTT

size: .
V: TRBV12-3/TRBV12-4
D: .
J: TRBJ1-2
CDR3: CASSSSVMAENYGYTF
DNA: TGTGCCAGCAGCTCGTCAGTTATGGCGGAAAACTATGGCTACACCTTC

size: .
V: TRBV3-1
D: .
J: TRBJ2-5
CDR3: CASTLTRRGKETQYF
DNA: TGTGCCAGCACTTTGACTCGCCGAGGAAAAGAGACCCAGTACTTC

size: many
V: TRBV7-9
D: .
J: TRBJ2-5
CDR3: CASSLSGHQETQYF
DNA: TGTGCCAGCAGCTTAAGTGGTCACCAAGAGACCCAGTACTTC

size: few
V: TRBV5-4
D: TRBD2
J: TRBJ2-3
CDR3: CASSSGTSGGFGTDTQYF
DNA: TGTGCCAGCAGCTCCGGGACTAGCGGGGGTTTCGGCACAGATACGCAGTATTTT

size: few
V: TRBV7-4
D: TRBD1
J: TRBJ1-6
CDR3: CASSSGLRQGNNSPLHF
DNA: TGTGCCAGCAGTTCGGGGCTGAGACAGGGGAACAATTCACCCCTCCACTTT

size: .
V: TRBV2
D: TRBD1
J: TRBJ2-5
CDR3: CASSAPGGLETQYF
DNA: TGTGCCAGCAGTGCACCAGGGGGTTTGGAGACCCAGTACTTC

size: .
V: TRBV5-6
D: .
J: TRBJ1-2
CDR3: CASSLTRSGMRGYTF
DNA: TGTGCCAGCAGCTTGACGAGATCGGGGATGAGGGGCTACACCTTC

size: .
V: TRBV27
D: .
J: TRBJ2-7
CDR3: CASSLGGTEQYF
DNA: TGTGCCAGCAGTTTGGGGGGAACGGAGCAGTACTTC

size: few
V: TRBV25-1
D: TRBD1
J: TRBJ1-6
CDR3: CASSAGTEKSYNSPLHF
DNA: TGTGCCAGCAGTGCCGGGACAGAGAAGTCCTATAATTCACCCCTCCACTTT

size: .
V: TRBV12-3/TRBV12-4
D: .
J: TRBJ1-1
CDR3: CASSKGRIEAFF
DNA: TGTGCCAGCAGCAAGGGGAGAATAGAAGCTTTCTTT

size: many
V: TRBV12-5
D: .
J: TRBJ2-1
CDR3: CASGGDGTPEQFF
DNA: TGTGCTAGTGGCGGAGATGGGACACCTGAGCAGTTCTTC

size: .
V: TRBV29-1
D: .
J: TRBJ2-5
CDR3: CSVEEWGTQYF
DNA: TGCAGCGTTGAAGAATGGGGGACCCAGTACTTC

size: .
V: TRBV27
D: TRBD2
J: TRBJ2-1
CDR3: CASRRGAHPYNEQFF
DNA: TGTGCCAGCAGGCGGGGGGCCCACCCCTACAATGAGCAGTTCTTC

size: few
V: TRBV4-1
D: TRBD2
J: TRBJ2-7
CDR3: CASSPPGLDGSEQYF
DNA: TGCGCCAGCAGCCCTCCGGGACTAGACGGTTCCGAGCAGTACTTC

size: .
V: TRBV6-5
D: .
J: TRBJ1-1
CDR3: CASSYSDWTEAFF
DNA: TGTGCCAGCAGTTACTCCGACTGGACTGAAGCTTTCTTT

size: few
V: TRBV4-1
D: .
J: TRBJ2-1
CDR3: CASSHFQMFF
DNA: TGCGCCAGCAGCCACTTTCAGATGTTCTTC